Sequencing of this T cell receptor beta chain was carried out in a study of blood T cells in healthy people across ages. Study-level information: About one barcoded beta molecule was captured per two T cells (by template switching).

Alongside a J-beta primer mix, a sample-barcoded 5' primer served in a second PCR lasting roughly 6 to 11 cycles. Template switching added a 12-random-nucleotide identifier to every cDNA molecule. MiXCR was run by TCRdb on the 5' RACE reads, yielding one entry per CDR3 protein. The sample lists approximately 810,000 distinct CDR3 sequences; 36% were seen once. With 3 bases removed from V and 12 bases from J, the gap between germline ends came to 11 bases. The CDR3 loop spans 11 amino acids. General study findings and limits: Naive CD4+ cell counts and diversity both ran higher in long-lived than in aged donors. When one million T cells were used, diversity estimates were thought to be underestimates.

This clonotype was picked up many times. The target antigen is unknown. The rearrangement uses TRBV12-3 or TRBV12-4 and TRBJ1-1; unclear D gene. Sequenced sample: blood. The sequence was obtained from a man aged 18 to 29 in good health. The CDR3 region has the DNA TGTGCCAGCAGTTTGGGAGGAACGACTTTCTTT. It encodes CASSLGGTTFF.